Below, 14 T cell receptor beta chains from the same sample are listed, as sequenced in a study of Graves' ophthalmopathy and Graves' hyperthyroidism. The study amplified TCR beta CDR3 regions using RNA transcripts. Amplification began with first-round RT-PCR using HTBI primers, then second-round multiplex PCR was performed. TCRdb re-analysed the multiplex PCR reads in MiXCR, keeping a single row per CDR3 protein. Of 220,000 or so distinct CDR3 sequences in the sample, about a fifth were seen once. Sequencing was done on a sample of peripheral blood. These receptors were obtained from a woman in her 50s with Graves' ophthalmopathy.

Details on this clonotype: This may come from a read error, since a much larger clone is one base off. The chain combines TRBV2 with TRBJ2-7; D gene unclear. V lost 6 bases and J 6 bases, leaving 0 bases between the germline ends. The CDR3 sequence is 8 residues long. Germline lookup yields CDR1 SNHLY and CDR2 FYNNEI. Here the CDR3 reads CASSEQYF. The CDR3 DNA reads TGTGCCAGCAGCGAGCAGTACTTC.

This clonotype was picked up many times. The chain couples TRBV6-1 to TRBJ1-5; unclear D gene. In germline, CDR1 is MNHNS, CDR2 SASEGT. The V and J ends lost 5 bases and 10 bases respectively, with 15 bases between them. The length of the CDR3 is 13 residues. The CDR3 spells CASSPSGPSPQHF. DNA for the CDR3: TGTGCCAGCAGTCCATCCGGGCCCAGCCCCCAGCATTTT.

This clonotype has only a few counts. The rearrangement uses TRBV27 and TRBJ2-2, with 10 positions matching TRBD1. The ends lost 8 bases at V and 7 bases at J; junction bases unmatched: 4. The length of the CDR3 is 13 residues. CDR1 is MNHEY, CDR2 SMNVEV, per germline (reference sequence). CDR3 sequence: CASRTGGGGELFF. The CDR3 bases are TGTGCCAGCCGGACAGGGGGGGGCGGGGAGCTGTTTTTT.

The table lists this clonotype with many counts. The chain has TRBV19 and TRBJ1-1, with D possibly being TRBD1 (6 bases). The germline V and J ends were trimmed by 4 bases and 3 bases, with 15 bases remaining between them. The CDR3 totals 15 residues. Germline loops: CDR1 LNHDA, CDR2 SQIVND (reference sequence). The CDR3 coding sequence is TGTGCCAGTAGTAACTTCAGGGGAAGTGACACTGAAGCTTTCTTT. Translation gives CASSNFRGSDTEAFF.

This rearrangement joins TRBV20-1 to TRBJ1-1; the match to TRBD1 covers 8 bases. The ends lost 3 bases at V and 0 bases at J; junction bases unmatched: 6. This CDR3 is 15 amino acids long. In germline, CDR1 is DFQATT, CDR2 SNEGSKA (reference sequence). CDR3 amino acids: CSARDRATMNTEAFF. CDR3 nucleotide sequence: TGCAGTGCTAGGGACAGGGCTACAATGAACACTGAAGCTTTCTTT.

This clonotype was seen repeatedly, ten times or more. The V and J genes are TRBV6-5 and TRBJ2-5; no firm D call. Germline CDR1 and CDR2: MNHEY and SVGAGI. The length of the CDR3 is 16 residues. V lost 3 bases to trimming and J lost 7 bases, with 21 bases between them. CDR3 loop: CASSYPVGSRIATQYF. The CDR3 nucleotides read TGTGCCAGCAGTTATCCAGTTGGGTCTAGGATCGCGACCCAGTACTTC.

This clonotype was picked up many times. The chain recombines TRBV30 with TRBJ2-2; D possibly uses TRBD1 or TRBD2 (5 bases each). In germline, CDR1 is GTSNPN, CDR2 SVGIG (reference sequence). This CDR3 has 14 amino acids. Between the trimmed V and J ends, which lost 3 bases and 5 bases, there was a span of 13 bases. This CDR3 reads CAWRWGTGTGELFF. The CDR3 nucleotides are TGTGCCTGGAGATGGGGGACGGGGACCGGGGAGCTGTTTTTT.

At least ten counts were recorded for this clonotype. This chain joins TRBV24-1 and TRBJ1-2; D might be TRBD1 (5 bases). Germline V CDR1 and CDR2: KGHDR, SFDVKD. V was cut by 4 bases and J by 3 bases, with 14 bases left in between. The CDR3 covers 15 residues. CDR3 sequence (DNA): TGTGCCACCAGTGACCCCTTGAAAGGGGACTATGGCTACACCTTC. Amino acids: CATSDPLKGDYGYTF.

This clonotype occurred many times. J is TRBJ2-5 and V is TRBV5-1, with D possibly TRBD1 on 6 matching bases. Germline CDR1 and CDR2: SGHRS and YFSETQ. Trimming took off 2 bases at V and 4 bases at J, with 18 bases between the two ends. The CDR3 consists of 16 residues. The CDR3 sequence is CASSFARDTQIETQYF. CDR3 in DNA: TGCGCCAGCAGCTTCGCTCGGGACACCCAGATAGAGACCCAGTACTTC.

In its sample, this clonotype was seen many times. The V and J genes are TRBV12-3 or TRBV12-4 and TRBJ2-7, with 8 nucleotides matching TRBD1. The CDR3 covers 16 residues. V lost 5 bases to trimming and J lost 3 bases; unmatched junction nucleotides: 12. This CDR3 reads CASSLLGGQGGYEQYF. CDR3 bases: TGTGCCAGCAGTCTCCTCGGCGGACAGGGAGGCTACGAGCAGTACTTC.

In its sample, this clonotype was seen a few times. The chain has TRBV24-1 and TRBJ1-1; 7 bases line up with TRBD1. Trimming cost V 4 bases and J 7 bases; bases outside gene matches: 5. This CDR3 spans 13 amino acids. Germline-derived CDR1 and CDR2 are KGHDR and SFDVKD. The chain's CDR3 is CATSDIGQVEAFF. The DNA of the CDR3 is TGTGCCACCAGTGACATAGGACAGGTTGAAGCTTTCTTT.

The V and J genes are TRBV6-1 and TRBJ2-7, with 7 bases aligning to TRBD2. With V trimmed by 6 bases and J by 0 bases, 8 bases remained unmatched. This CDR3 spans 15 amino acids. Germline V gives CDR1 MNHNS, CDR2 SASEGT. The CDR3 nucleotides are TGTGCCAGCAGCTCCACAGCGGGGAGCTCCTACGAGCAGTACTTC. Translation: CASSSTAGSSYEQYF.

The CDR3: CASSLKGGATEAFF. CDR3 sequence (DNA): TGTGCCAGCAGCTTGAAAGGGGGCGCGACTGAAGCTTTCTTT. The V call is TRBV5-4, the J call TRBJ1-1; TRBD1 matches at 7 bases. CDR1 is SGHNT, CDR2 YYREEE, per germline (reference sequence). With 1 base clipped from V and 5 bases from J, the junction kept 5 bases outside the gene matches. The CDR3 totals 14 residues.

This clonotype was counted many times. The rearrangement uses TRBV27 and TRBJ2-7, with D unclear. Trimming removed 4 bases from V and 6 bases from J, with 25 bases in between. The CDR3 is made up of 17 amino acids. The germline CDR1 and CDR2 sequences are MNHEY and SMNVEV (reference sequence). CDR3 amino acids: CASSSGVLRTLGVEQYF. The CDR3 nucleotides read TGTGCCAGCAGTTCAGGCGTACTCCGGACCCTTGGTGTCGAGCAGTACTTC.